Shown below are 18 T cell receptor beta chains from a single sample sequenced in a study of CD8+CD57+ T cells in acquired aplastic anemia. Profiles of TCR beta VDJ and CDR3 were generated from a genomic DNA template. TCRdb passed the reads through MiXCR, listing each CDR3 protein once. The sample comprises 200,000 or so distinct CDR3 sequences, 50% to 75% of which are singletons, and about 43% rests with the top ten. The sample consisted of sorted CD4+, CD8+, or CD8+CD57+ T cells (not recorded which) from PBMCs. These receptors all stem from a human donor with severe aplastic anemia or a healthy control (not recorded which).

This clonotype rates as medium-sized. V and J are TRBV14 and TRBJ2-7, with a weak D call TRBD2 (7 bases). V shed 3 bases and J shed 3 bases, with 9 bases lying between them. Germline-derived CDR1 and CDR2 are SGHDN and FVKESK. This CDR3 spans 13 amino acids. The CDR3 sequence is CASSQGGGYEQYF. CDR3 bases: TGTGCCAGCAGCCAGGGAGGGGGCTACGAGCAGTACTTC.

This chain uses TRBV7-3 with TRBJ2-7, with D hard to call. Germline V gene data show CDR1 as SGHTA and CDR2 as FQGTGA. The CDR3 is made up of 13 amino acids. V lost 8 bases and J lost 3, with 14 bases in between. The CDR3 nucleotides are TGTGCCAGCTCCAAGGGCCCTGACTACGAGCAGTACTTC. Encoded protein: CASSKGPDYEQYF.

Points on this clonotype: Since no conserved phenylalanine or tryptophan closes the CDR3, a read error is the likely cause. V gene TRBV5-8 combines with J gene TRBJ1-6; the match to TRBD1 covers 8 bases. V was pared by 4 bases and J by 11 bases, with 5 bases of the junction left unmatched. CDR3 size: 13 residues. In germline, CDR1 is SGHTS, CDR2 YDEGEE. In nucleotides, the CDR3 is TGTGCCAGCAGCCAACCAGGGGGCACACCCCTCCACTCT. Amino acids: CASSQPGGTPLHS.

DNA of the CDR3: TGTGCCAGTAGTGCGGGGGGTCCTGGGACCCAGTACTTC. It is translated as CASSAGGPGTQYF. The chain links TRBV19 to TRBJ2-5, with 8 nucleotides matching TRBD2. Germline loops: CDR1 LNHDA, CDR2 SQIVND (reference sequence). J was trimmed by 7 bases and V by 5 bases; bases with no gene match: 6. This CDR3 spans 13 amino acids.

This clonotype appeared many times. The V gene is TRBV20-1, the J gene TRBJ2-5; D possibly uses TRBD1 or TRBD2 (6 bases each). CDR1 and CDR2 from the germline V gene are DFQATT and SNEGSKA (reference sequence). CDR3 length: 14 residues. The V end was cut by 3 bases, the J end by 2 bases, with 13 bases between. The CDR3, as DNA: TGCAGTGCTAGTAAGGGGGAGGAACAAGAGACCCAGTACTTC. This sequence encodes CSASKGEEQETQYF.

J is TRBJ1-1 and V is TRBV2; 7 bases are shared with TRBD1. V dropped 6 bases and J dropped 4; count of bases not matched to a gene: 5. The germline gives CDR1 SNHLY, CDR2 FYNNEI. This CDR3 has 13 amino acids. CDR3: CASRAGQSTEAFF. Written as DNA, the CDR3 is TGTGCCAGCAGGGCGGGACAGAGCACTGAAGCTTTCTTT.

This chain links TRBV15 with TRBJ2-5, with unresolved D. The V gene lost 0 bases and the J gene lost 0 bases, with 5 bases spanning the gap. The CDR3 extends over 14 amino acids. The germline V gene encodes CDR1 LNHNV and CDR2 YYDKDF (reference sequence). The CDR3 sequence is CATSREGNQETQYF. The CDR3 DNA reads TGTGCCACCAGCAGAGAGGGAAACCAAGAGACCCAGTACTTC.

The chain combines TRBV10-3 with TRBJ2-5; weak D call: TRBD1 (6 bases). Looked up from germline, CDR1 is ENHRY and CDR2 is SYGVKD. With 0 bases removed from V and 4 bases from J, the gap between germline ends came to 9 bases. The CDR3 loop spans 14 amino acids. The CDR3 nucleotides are TGTGCCATCAGTGAGTCGACCAGGGGAGAGACCCAGTACTTC. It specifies CAISESTRGETQYF.

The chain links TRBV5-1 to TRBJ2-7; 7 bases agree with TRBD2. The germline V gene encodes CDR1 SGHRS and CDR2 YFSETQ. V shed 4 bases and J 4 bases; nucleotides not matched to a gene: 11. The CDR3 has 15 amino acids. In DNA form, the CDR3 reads TGCGCCAGCAGCCCGGCTGGGGGGGGTATATACGAGCAGTACTTC. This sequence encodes CASSPAGGGIYEQYF.

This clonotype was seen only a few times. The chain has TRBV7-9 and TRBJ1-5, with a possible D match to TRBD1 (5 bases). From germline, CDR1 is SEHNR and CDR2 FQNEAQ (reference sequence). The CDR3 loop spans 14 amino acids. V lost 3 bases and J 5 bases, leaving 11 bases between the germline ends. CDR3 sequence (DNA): TGTGCCAGCAGCTTTTTGACAGAGGATCAGCCCCAGCATTTT. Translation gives CASSFLTEDQPQHF.

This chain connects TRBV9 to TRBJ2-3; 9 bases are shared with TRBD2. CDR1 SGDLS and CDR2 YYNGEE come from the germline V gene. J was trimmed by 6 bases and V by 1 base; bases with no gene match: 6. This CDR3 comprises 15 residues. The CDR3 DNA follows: TGTGCCAGCAGCGTATGGACTAGCGTTTCGGATACGCAGTATTTT. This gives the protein CASSVWTSVSDTQYF.

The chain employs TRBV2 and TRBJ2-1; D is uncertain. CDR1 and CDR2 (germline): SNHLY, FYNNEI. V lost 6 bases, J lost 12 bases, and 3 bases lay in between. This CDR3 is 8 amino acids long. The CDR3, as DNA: TGTGCCAGCAGGGGGCAGTTCTTC. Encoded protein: CASRGQFF. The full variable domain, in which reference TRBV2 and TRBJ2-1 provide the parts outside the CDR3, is EPEVTQTPSHQVTQMGQEVILRCVPISNHLYFYWYRQILGQKVEFLVSFYNNEISEKSEIFDDQFSVERPDGSNFTLKIRSTKLEDSAMYFCASRGQFFGPGTRLTVL.

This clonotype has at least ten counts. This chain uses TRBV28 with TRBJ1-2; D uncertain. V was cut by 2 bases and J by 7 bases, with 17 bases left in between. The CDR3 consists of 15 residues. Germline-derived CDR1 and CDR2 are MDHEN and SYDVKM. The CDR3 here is CASSLSNRGNGGYTF. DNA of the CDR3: TGTGCCAGCAGTTTAAGTAATAGAGGTAATGGTGGCTACACCTTC.

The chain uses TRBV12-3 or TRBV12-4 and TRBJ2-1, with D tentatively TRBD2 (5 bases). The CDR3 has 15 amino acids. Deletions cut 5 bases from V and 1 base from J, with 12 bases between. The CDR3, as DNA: TGTGCCAGCAGTCCGCAGCGGTTATCCTACAATGAGCAGTTCTTC. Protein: CASSPQRLSYNEQFF.

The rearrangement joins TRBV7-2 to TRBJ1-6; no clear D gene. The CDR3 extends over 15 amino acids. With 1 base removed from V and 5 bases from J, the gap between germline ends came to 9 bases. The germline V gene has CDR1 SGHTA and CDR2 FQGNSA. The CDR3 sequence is CASSLGVSNNSPLHF. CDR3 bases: TGTGCCAGCAGCTTAGGGGTATCGAATAATTCACCCCTCCACTTT.

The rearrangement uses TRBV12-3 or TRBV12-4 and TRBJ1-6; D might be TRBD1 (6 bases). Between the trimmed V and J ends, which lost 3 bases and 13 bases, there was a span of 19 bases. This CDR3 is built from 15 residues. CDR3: CASSLKISGTQPLHF. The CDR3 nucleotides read TGTGCCAGCAGTTTGAAAATCAGCGGGACACAGCCCCTCCACTTT.

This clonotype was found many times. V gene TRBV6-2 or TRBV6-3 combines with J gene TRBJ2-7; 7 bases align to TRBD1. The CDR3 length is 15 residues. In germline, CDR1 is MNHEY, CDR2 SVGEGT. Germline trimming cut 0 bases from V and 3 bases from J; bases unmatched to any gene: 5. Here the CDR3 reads CASSYSRDRGYEQYF. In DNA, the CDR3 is TGTGCCAGCAGTTACTCGAGGGACAGAGGCTACGAGCAGTACTTC.

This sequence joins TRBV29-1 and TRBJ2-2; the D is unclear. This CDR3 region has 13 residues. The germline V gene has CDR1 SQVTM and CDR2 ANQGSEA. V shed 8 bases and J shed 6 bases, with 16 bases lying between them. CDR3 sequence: CSTLDGTAGELFF. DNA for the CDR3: TGCAGCACCCTGGACGGCACGGCCGGGGAGCTGTTTTTT.